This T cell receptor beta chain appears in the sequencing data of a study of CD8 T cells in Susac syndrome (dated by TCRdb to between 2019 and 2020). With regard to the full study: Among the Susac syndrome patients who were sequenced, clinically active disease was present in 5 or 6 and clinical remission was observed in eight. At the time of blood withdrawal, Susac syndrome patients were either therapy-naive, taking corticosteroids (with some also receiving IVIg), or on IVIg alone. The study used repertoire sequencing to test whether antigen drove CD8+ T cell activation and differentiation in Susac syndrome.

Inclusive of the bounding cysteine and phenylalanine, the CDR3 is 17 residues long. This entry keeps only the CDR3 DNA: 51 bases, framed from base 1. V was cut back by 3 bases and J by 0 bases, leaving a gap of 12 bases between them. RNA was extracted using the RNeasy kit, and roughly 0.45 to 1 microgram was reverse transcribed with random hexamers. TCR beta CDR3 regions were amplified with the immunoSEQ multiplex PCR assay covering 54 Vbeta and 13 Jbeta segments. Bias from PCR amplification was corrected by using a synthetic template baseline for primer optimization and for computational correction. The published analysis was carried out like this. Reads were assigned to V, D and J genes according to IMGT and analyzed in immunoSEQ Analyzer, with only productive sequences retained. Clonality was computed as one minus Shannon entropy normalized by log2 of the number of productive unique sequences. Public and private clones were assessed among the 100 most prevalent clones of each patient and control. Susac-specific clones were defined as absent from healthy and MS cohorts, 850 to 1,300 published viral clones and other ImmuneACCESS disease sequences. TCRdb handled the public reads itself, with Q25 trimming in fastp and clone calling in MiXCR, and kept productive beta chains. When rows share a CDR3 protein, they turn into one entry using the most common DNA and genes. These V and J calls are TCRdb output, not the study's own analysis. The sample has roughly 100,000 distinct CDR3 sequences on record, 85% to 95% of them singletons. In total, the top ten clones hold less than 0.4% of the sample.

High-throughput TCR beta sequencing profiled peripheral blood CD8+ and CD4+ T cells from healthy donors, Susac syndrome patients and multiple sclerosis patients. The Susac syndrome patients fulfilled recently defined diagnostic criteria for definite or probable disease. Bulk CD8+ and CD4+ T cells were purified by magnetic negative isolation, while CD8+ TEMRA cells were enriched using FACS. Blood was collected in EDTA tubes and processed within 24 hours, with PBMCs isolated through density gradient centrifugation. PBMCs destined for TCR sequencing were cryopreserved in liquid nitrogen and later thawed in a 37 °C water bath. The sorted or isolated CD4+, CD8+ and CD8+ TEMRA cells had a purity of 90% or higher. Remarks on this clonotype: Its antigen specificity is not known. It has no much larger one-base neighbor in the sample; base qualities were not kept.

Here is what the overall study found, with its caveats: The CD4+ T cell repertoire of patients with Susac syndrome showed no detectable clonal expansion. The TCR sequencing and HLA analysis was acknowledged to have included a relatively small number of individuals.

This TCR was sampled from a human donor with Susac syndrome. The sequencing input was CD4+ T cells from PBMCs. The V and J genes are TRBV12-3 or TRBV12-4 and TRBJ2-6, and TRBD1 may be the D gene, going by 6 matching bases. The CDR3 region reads CASSFGTRASGANVLTF. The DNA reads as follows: TGTGCCAGCAGTTTCGGGACAAGGGCCTCTGGGGCCAACGTCCTGACTTTC.